This record covers a single T cell receptor beta chain. The sample originates from a study of T cell responses to AZD1222 COVID-19 vaccine. This CDR3 is built from 13 residues. V was clipped by 2 bases and J by 3 bases, with 6 bases between them. The table came from immunoSEQ multiplex PCR; TCRdb's copy has only in-frame clones and leaves some out. The sample contains under 150,000 clones, under 90% of which appear only once. This receptor was identified in an adult who received the AZD1222 COVID-19 vaccine. Here the sequenced sample was peripheral blood, taken 28 days after the second AZD1222 dose. The V call is TRBV12-3 or TRBV12-4, the J call TRBJ2-3; D is undetermined. The CDR3 DNA sequence: TGTGCCAGCAGTTTAACACGGACAGATACGCAGTATTTT. Its translation is CASSLTRTDTQYF.